One and the same sample provided the 22 T cell receptor beta chains below, sequenced in a study of shared clonotypes between healthy human individuals. Method: immunoSEQ multiplex PCR; TCRdb's copy keeps in-frame clones and lacks some. The sample carries millions of clones, roughly 91% recorded once. Terminally differentiated effector memory CD45RA+ cells were excluded by CCR7 positive selection of CD45RO-negative cells. Sequencing was performed on naive CD8+ T cells from PBMCs. These receptors came from a man younger than 30 in good health. Some clones in this sample may be carry-over from other donors' samples.

The gene calls are TRBV11-2 and TRBJ2-1; D not certain. Trimming shortened V by 5 bases and J by 1 base, and 9 bases separated the two germline ends. Germline V gene sequence: CDR1 SGHAT, CDR2 FQNNGV. The CDR3 consists of 14 residues. CDR3 sequence reads: CASSTTGSYNEQFF. The DNA for the CDR3 is TGTGCCAGCAGCACCACGGGTTCCTACAATGAGCAGTTCTTC.

The chain combines TRBV29-1 with TRBJ1-2; D is uncertain. The V gene's germline CDR1 is SQVTM and CDR2 ANQGSEA. V was clipped by 7 bases and J by 8 bases, with 14 bases between them. The CDR3 runs 11 residues. The DNA of the CDR3 is TGCAGCGCTGACCCCGGTCCCGGCTACACCTTC. Protein sequence: CSADPGPGYTF. Full variable domain (missing parts from reference TRBV29-1 and TRBJ1-2): SAVISQKPSRDICQRGTSLTIQCQVDSQVTMMFWYRQQPGQSLTLIATANQGSEATYESGFVIDKFPISRPNLTFSTLTVSNMSPEDSSIYLCSADPGPGYTFGSGTRLTVV.

The chain has TRBV27 and TRBJ1-2, with D tentatively TRBD1 (6 bases). The germline V gene encodes CDR1 MNHEY and CDR2 SMNVEV (reference sequence). The CDR3 is made up of 14 amino acids. V lost 4 bases to trimming and J lost 7 bases, with 16 bases between them. The CDR3 DNA reads as TGTGCCAGCAGTTACTCCACAGGGATAGGTGGCTACACCTTC. It yields the protein CASSYSTGIGGYTF.

V is TRBV19 and J is TRBJ1-2; 7 bases are a match to TRBD1. There are 15 residues in the CDR3. V lost 0 bases, J lost 7 bases, and 8 bases stayed unmatched. From germline, CDR1 is LNHDA and CDR2 SQIVND (reference sequence). This CDR3 is CASSIDLGRGFGYTF. CDR3 DNA: TGTGCCAGTAGTATAGATCTCGGCAGGGGGTTTGGCTACACCTTC.

The rearrangement uses TRBV6-5 and TRBJ2-7, with D unclear. There are 14 residues in the CDR3. Trimming removed 1 base at V and 1 base at J, with 8 bases between. CDR1 MNHEY and CDR2 SVGAGI come from the germline V gene. The CDR3: CASSYYRESYEQYF. The CDR3 nucleotides are TGTGCCAGCAGTTACTACCGAGAGTCCTACGAGCAGTACTTC.

The gene calls are TRBV29-1 and TRBJ2-7, with 13 bases lining up with TRBD2. The CDR3 spans 16 residues. V lost 7 bases to trimming and J lost 0 bases; unmatched junction nucleotides: 9. Germline CDR1 SQVTM, CDR2 ANQGSEA. CDR3 loop: CSAFGTSGTSSYEQYF. CDR3 nucleotides: TGCAGCGCCTTTGGGACTAGCGGGACTAGCTCCTACGAGCAGTACTTC.

About this clone: Other DNA sequences in this sample translate to the same CDR3. The chain employs TRBV7-9 and TRBJ2-1; D gene unclear. Trimming pared 5 bases from V and 5 bases from J, leaving 7 bases between. Germline CDR1 is SEHNR and CDR2 is FQNEAQ (reference sequence). The CDR3 is made up of 12 amino acids. In nucleotides, the CDR3 is TGTGCCAGCAGCCCAGTTCACAATGAGCAGTTCTTC. It encodes CASSPVHNEQFF.

The gene calls are TRBV6-5 and TRBJ2-7; D may be TRBD2 (7 bases). V was cut by 4 bases and J by 3 bases, with 13 bases left in between. This CDR3 contains 14 residues. CDR1 is MNHEY and CDR2 is SVGAGI in the germline V gene. CDR3 nucleotides: TGTGCCAGCAGTTGGAGGGGGAGGGTCTACGAGCAGTACTTC. Its translation: CASSWRGRVYEQYF.

The J gene is TRBJ1-2, the V gene TRBV27; possibly TRBD1 for D (5 bases). CDR1 and CDR2 (germline): MNHEY, SMNVEV (reference sequence). The V and J ends lost 5 bases and 1 base respectively, with 11 bases between them. CDR3 length equals 14 residues. CDR3 in amino acids: CASSARDGNYGYTF. DNA for the CDR3: TGTGCCAGCAGTGCCCGGGACGGTAACTATGGCTACACCTTC.

The V and J genes are TRBV27 and TRBJ2-2, with 9 positions matching TRBD1. V lost 6 bases and J lost 2; bases outside the gene matches: 7. Germline lookup yields CDR1 MNHEY and CDR2 SMNVEV (reference sequence). The CDR3 length is 16 residues. CDR3 amino acids: CASRIRQGGNTGELFF. CDR3 coding DNA: TGTGCCAGCAGAATTAGACAGGGGGGAAACACCGGGGAGCTGTTTTTT.

This clone was seen once. The V and J genes are TRBV9 and TRBJ2-1; no definite D call. This CDR3 has 15 residues. V dropped 4 bases and J dropped 0 bases, with 11 bases sitting between them. The V gene's germline CDR1 is SGDLS and CDR2 YYNGEE. CDR3 sequence reads: CASSPSASSYNEQFF. The DNA for the CDR3 is TGTGCCAGCAGCCCCAGCGCTAGCTCCTACAATGAGCAGTTCTTC.

The V call is TRBV9, the J call TRBJ1-3; D is unresolved. Germline CDR1 is SGDLS and CDR2 is YYNGEE. V lost 0 bases, J lost 0 bases, and 7 bases lay in between. The CDR3 is 15 residues long. The CDR3: CASSVDLGSGNTIYF. The CDR3 nucleotides are TGTGCCAGCAGCGTAGATCTGGGCTCTGGAAACACCATATATTTT.

The rearrangement uses TRBV7-2 and TRBJ1-5; 9 bases fit TRBD1. After removal of 3 bases from V and 4 bases from J, the junction contained 1 base not matched to a gene. Germline V gene sequence: CDR1 SGHTA, CDR2 FQGNSA. CDR3 length: 14 residues. The CDR3: CASSFGTGNQPQHF. DNA for the CDR3: TGTGCCAGCAGCTTCGGGACAGGGAATCAGCCCCAGCATTTT.

This rearrangement joins TRBV4-1 to TRBJ2-7, with 9 nucleotides matching TRBD1. V shed 7 bases and J 6 bases; nucleotides not matched to a gene: 7. This CDR3 has 13 amino acids. Germline CDR1 MGHRA, CDR2 YSYEKL. DNA of the CDR3: TGCGCCAGCAAGGGGACAGGGTCCCTCGAGCAGTACTTC. Amino acid sequence: CASKGTGSLEQYF.

The chain is built from TRBV10-3 and TRBJ2-7; D is perhaps TRBD1 (5 bases). The CDR3 totals 12 residues. V was trimmed by 10 bases and J by 2 bases, leaving 12 bases between them. The germline V gene encodes CDR1 ENHRY and CDR2 SYGVKD. The CDR3, as DNA: TGTGCCACGTCGGACACTACCTACGAGCAGTACTTC. Its protein product is CATSDTTYEQYF.

The chain joins TRBV27 to TRBJ1-1, with D perhaps TRBD1 (5 bases). CDR1 is MNHEY and CDR2 is SMNVEV in the germline V gene (reference sequence). V gave up 5 bases and J gave up 7 bases, with 14 bases separating them. This CDR3 is built from 13 residues. CDR3 residues: CASSRGPVNEAFF. CDR3 nucleotide sequence: TGTGCCAGCAGTAGGGGACCGGTCAATGAAGCTTTCTTT.

To note about this clone: This sample includes further DNA sequences coding for the same CDR3. The chain couples TRBV9 to TRBJ2-3; 7 positions match TRBD1. CDR1 SGDLS and CDR2 YYNGEE come from the germline V gene. There are 15 residues in the CDR3. Trimming took 2 bases from V and 0 from J; bases not matched to a gene: 3. In DNA form, the CDR3 reads TGTGCCAGCAGCGTTGGGACAGTTAGCACAGATACGCAGTATTTT. Translating gives CASSVGTVSTDTQYF.

The chain employs TRBV27 and TRBJ2-7; D is ambiguous. This CDR3 contains 15 residues. Deletions cut 4 bases from V and 0 bases from J, with 13 bases between. The germline gives CDR1 MNHEY, CDR2 SMNVEV (reference sequence). The CDR3 DNA reads as TGTGCCAGCAGTTCATTAGACCGGAACTCCTACGAGCAGTACTTC. Residues: CASSSLDRNSYEQYF.

This chain links TRBV5-1 with TRBJ1-1; D possibly corresponds to TRBD1 (6 bases). Per germline, CDR1 SGHRS and CDR2 YFSETQ. This CDR3 comprises 14 residues. Deletions cut 3 bases from V and 5 bases from J, with 14 bases between. The CDR3 DNA follows: TGCGCCAGCAGCTCCCACTGGGGGGCGACTGAAGCTTTCTTT. This encodes CASSSHWGATEAFF.

Note on this clone: Mismatch with germline at one junction end may stem from a read error. V is TRBV9 and J is TRBJ1-3; D perhaps matches TRBD1 (5 bases). Germline V lookup: CDR1 SGDLS, CDR2 YYNGEE. This CDR3 region has 14 residues. The CDR3 here is CASSVAQAGNTIYF. Written as DNA, the CDR3 is TGTGCCAGCAGCGTAGCACAGGCTGGGAACACCATATATTTT.

As DNA, the CDR3 is TGTGCCAGCAGCCCTCAGGTTAACTCGGAGGATACGCAGTATTTT. It codes for CASSPQVNSEDTQYF. The chain is built from TRBV7-8 and TRBJ2-3; D remains ambiguous. The germline V gene has CDR1 SGHVS and CDR2 FQNEAQ. Trimming pared 5 bases from V and 6 bases from J, leaving 18 bases between. CDR3 length: 15 amino acids.

V usage is TRBV7-2 and J usage is TRBJ2-3; the match to TRBD2 covers 11 bases. V trimming: 5 bases; J trimming: 8 bases; junction bases outside the gene matches: 21. CDR1 and CDR2 from the germline V gene are SGHTA and FQGNSA. The CDR3 is 19 amino acids. CDR3 region: CASSNHRGTSGSRGATQYF. CDR3 DNA sequence: TGTGCCAGCAGCAACCATCGGGGGACTAGCGGTTCACGCGGGGCTACGCAGTATTTT.